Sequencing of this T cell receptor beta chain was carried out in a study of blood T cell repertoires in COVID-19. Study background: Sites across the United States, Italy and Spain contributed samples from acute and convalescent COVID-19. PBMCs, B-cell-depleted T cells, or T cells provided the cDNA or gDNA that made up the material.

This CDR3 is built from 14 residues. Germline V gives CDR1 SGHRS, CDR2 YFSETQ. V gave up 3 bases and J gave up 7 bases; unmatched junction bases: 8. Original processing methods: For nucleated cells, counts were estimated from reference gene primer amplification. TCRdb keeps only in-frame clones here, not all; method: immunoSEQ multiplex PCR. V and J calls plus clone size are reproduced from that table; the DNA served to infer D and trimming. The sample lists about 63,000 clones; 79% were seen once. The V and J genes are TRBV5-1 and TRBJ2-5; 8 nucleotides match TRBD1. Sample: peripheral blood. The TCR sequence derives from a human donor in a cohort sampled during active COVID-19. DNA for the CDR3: TGCGCCAGCAGCTCGTACAGGGGGGATGGGACCCAGTACTTC. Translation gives CASSSYRGDGTQYF.